The clone carrying this T cell receptor (beta chain) has at least ten counts. The antigen remains undetermined. Each TCR beta cDNA library carried unique molecular identifiers. About half a million cDNA molecules were recovered from an input of about 0.85 to 11 million T cells. Using its own MiXCR run on the PCR reads, TCRdb lists one record per CDR3 protein. Of about 200,000 distinct CDR3 sequences in the sample, approximately 30% were seen once. This sample was taken from a study of post-analysis software for immune sequencing data. Whole-study findings and limits: Patients showed TRBV5-6, TRBV5-1 and TRBV20-1 among four to six TRBV segments more frequent than in controls.

The V segment lost 8 bases and the J segment 1 base; nucleotides outside the gene matches: 4. The CDR3 totals 13 residues. The germline CDR1 and CDR2 sequences are MGHDK and SYGVNS. This receptor was identified in a girl aged 2-17 years with multiple sclerosis. The sample consisted of blood. This chain uses TRBV25-1 with TRBJ2-7, with 8 bases matching TRBD2. The CDR3 coding sequence is TGTGCCAGCCGAACTAGCGGTTCCTACGAGCAGTACTTC. Its protein product is CASRTSGSYEQYF.